This paragraph covers one T cell receptor beta chain sequence. The data belong to a study of T cells after somatic rescue of genetic block. CDR3 length: 17 amino acids. CDR1 is MNHNS, CDR2 SASEGT, per germline. V was cut by 2 bases and J by 0 bases, with 17 bases left in between. Some clones are missing from TCRdb's copy, which holds only in-frame ones; the method was immunoSEQ multiplex PCR. Of 60,000 to 75,000 clones in the sample, about 90% were seen once. This sequence joins TRBV6-1 and TRBJ2-7, with D unclear. The TCR comes from a man aged 35-49 years. Material for sequencing was peripheral blood mononuclear cells (PBMCs). DNA of the CDR3: TGTGCCAGCAGTGAACGCGGCTATGGCGGAAGCTCCTACGAGCAGTACTTC. It yields the protein CASSERGYGGSSYEQYF.